Described below is a single T cell receptor beta chain sequence and its context. This clonotype was counted a few times. The clone's antigen remains unknown. No base quality values were provided; no much bigger clone lies one nucleotide off. The data were taken from a study of regulatory T cells in long-lasting Graves disease (TCRdb year 2021). For context, the study as a whole: To count as having persistent Graves' disease, a patient had to have received antithyroid drug treatment for over 5 years with TSH receptor autoantibodies remaining persistently positive. This study used TCR sequencing and RNA sequencing of peripheral blood to compare persistent Graves' disease patients against newly diagnosed Graves' disease patients. The study took place in China and was registered as a clinical trial. A total of about 33 samples underwent TCR sequencing: about 13 from persistent and roughly 20 from newly diagnosed Graves' disease patients. Antithyroid drugs had been taken for approximately 10 years on average by persistent Graves' disease patients in the clinical cohort.

Paper-wide results and their limitations: As a limitation, the authors acknowledged that the small sample size may reduce accuracy. Only the TCR beta chain was sequenced and analyzed. Preferential use of TRBV28, TRBJ1-2 and TRBJ2-5 was observed in persistent disease, whereas TRBV20-1 and TRBJ2-1 were favored in newly diagnosed disease. The study examined only peripheral blood because the primary lesion, thyroid tissue, could not be accessed. Persistent patients shared more public clonotypes among themselves (over 2,500) than newly diagnosed patients did (approximately 870). Persistent Graves' disease patients showed lower TCR Shannon entropy and fewer highly expanded clones than newly diagnosed patients, suggesting clonal expansion.

Sample time point, as interpreted from the label and publication: persistent/refractory GD, antithyroid drugs over 5 years with positive TRAb. For both TCR sequencing and RNA sequencing, RNA was extracted from PBMCs using TRIzol. The diagnosis of Graves' disease followed American Thyroid Association guidelines. Recruitment of patients was carried out at an endocrinology department in Xi'an, China. Each patient gave roughly 10 milliliters of peripheral blood, collected in an EDTA anticoagulant tube. Ficoll Paque Plus density gradient separation was used to isolate PBMCs, and no further T cell sorting was performed. An Agilent 2100 Bioanalyzer and agarose gel were used to check RNA quality, while a NanoDrop 2000 measured RNA concentration. Library preparation used multiplex PCR. TCRdb shows the sequencer as Illumina HiSeq 4000. iRepertoire HTBI primers and Arm-PCR amplification of CDR3 regions were used to construct TCR beta libraries. PCR products were gel purified before sequencing. In the original analysis: Gene usage analysis of CDR3 amino acid clonotypes relied on the roughly 67 TRBV and around 13 TRBJ segments identified across samples. COPE and FqMerger were used to merge filtered high-quality paired reads into contigs. BLAST was used to align contigs to the IMGT TRBV, TRBD and TRBJ reference genes, and CDR3 was defined following IMGT. Clonotypes above 0.1% frequency were classified as highly expanded clones. Shannon entropy served as the measure of repertoire diversity, while the Gini coefficient captured V-J evenness. A clonotype found in more than one individual was treated as public. The public reads were quality trimmed at Q25 with fastp and then assembled into clones with MiXCR by TCRdb, keeping productive beta chains. Under each unique CDR3 protein, matching rows form one entry showing the most common genes and DNA. It is TCRdb's table, rather than the study itself, that gives the V and J calls and clone size. The sample table shows approximately 380,000 distinct CDR3 sequences, and 20% are seen once. Around 20% of the sample is taken by the ten largest.

The V end loses 4 bases and the J end loses 5 bases, and a stretch of 12 bases separates them. The germline V gene provides CDR1 SQVTM and CDR2 ANQGSEA. The cysteine opens and the phenylalanine closes a CDR3 of 12 amino acids. Only the CDR3 part of the read is kept: 36 bases, read in frame from the first base. The rearranged segments are TRBV29-1 and TRBJ2-7; no D gene is confidently identified. The specimen comprised peripheral blood mononuclear cells (PBMCs), sampled when the disease was refractory, from a patient treated with antithyroid drugs. The sequence came from a female donor with Graves disease. DNA sequence: TGCAGCGTTGGCGGTATACCTAACGAGCAGTACTTC. Protein translation: CSVGGIPNEQYF.